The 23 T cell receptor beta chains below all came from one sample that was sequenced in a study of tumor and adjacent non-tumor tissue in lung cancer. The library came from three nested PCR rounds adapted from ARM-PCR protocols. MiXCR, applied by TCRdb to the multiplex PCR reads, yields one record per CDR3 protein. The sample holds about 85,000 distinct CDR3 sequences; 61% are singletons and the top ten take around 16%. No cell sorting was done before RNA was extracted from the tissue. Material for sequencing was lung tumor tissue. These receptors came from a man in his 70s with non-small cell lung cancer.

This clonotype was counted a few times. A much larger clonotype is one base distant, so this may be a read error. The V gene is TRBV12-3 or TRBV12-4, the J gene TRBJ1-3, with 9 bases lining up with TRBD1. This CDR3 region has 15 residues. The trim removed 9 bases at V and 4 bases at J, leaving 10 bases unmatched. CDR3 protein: CARRPGQGGGNTIYF. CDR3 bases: TGTGCCAGAAGACCGGGACAGGGTGGCGGAAACACCATATATTTT.

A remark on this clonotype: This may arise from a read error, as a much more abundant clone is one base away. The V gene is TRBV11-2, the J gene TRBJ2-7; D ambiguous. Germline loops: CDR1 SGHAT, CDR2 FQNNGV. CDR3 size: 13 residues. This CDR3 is CARSLDRVYEQYF. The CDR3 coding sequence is TGTGCACGCAGCTTAGATCGAGTTTACGAGCAGTACTTC.

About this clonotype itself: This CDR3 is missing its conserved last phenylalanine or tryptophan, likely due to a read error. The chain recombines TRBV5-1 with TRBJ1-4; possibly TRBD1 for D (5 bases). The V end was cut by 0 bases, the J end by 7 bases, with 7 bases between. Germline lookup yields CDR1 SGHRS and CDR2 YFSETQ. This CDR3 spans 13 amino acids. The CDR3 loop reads CASSLEGFEKLFS. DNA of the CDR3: TGCGCCAGCAGCTTGGAGGGGTTTGAAAAACTGTTTTCT.

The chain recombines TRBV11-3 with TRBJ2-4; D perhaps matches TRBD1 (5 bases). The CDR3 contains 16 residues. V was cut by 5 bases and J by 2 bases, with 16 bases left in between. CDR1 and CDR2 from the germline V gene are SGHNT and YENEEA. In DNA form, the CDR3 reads TGTGCCAGCAGCCTAAACAGGTGTAATTCCAAAAACATTCAGTACTTC. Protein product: CASSLNRCNSKNIQYF.

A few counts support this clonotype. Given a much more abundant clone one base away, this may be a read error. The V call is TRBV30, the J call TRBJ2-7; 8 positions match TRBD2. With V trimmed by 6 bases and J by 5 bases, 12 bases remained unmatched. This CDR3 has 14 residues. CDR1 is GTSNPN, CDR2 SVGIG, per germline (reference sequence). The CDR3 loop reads CACWKRERQHEQYF. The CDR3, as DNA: TGTGCCTGTTGGAAGCGGGAGAGGCAGCACGAGCAGTACTTC. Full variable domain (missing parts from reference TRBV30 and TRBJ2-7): SQTIHQWPATLVQPVGSPLSLECTVEGTSNPNLYWYRQAAGRGLQLLFYSVGIGQISSEVPQNLSASRPQDRQFILSSKKLLLSDSGFYLCACWKRERQHEQYFGPGTRLTVT.

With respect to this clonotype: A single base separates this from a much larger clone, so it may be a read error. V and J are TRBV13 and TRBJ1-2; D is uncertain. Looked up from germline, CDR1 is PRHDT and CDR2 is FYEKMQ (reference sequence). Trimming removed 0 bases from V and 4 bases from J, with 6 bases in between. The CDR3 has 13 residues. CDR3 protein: CASSLGSFYGYTF. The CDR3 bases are TGTGCCAGCAGCTTAGGATCGTTCTATGGCTACACCTTC.

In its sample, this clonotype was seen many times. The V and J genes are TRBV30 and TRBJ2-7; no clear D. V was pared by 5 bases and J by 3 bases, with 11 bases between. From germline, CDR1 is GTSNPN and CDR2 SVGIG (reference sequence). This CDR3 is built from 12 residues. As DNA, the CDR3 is TGTGCCTGGGATGACAAGGTCTACGAGCAGTACTTC. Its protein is CAWDDKVYEQYF. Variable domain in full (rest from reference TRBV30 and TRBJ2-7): SQTIHQWPATLVQPVGSPLSLECTVEGTSNPNLYWYRQAAGRGLQLLFYSVGIGQISSEVPQNLSASRPQDRQFILSSKKLLLSDSGFYLCAWDDKVYEQYFGPGTRLTVT.

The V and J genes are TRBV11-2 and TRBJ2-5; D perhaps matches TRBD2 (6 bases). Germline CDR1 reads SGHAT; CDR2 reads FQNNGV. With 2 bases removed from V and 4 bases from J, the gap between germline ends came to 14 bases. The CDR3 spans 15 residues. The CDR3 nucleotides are TGTGCCAGCAGCTTATTTGGGCTAGCGAGAGAGACCCAGTACTTC. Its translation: CASSLFGLARETQYF.

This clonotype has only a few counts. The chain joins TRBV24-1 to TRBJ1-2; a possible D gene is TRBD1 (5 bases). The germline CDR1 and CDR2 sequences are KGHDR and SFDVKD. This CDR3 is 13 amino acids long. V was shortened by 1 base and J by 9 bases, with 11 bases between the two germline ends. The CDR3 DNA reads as TGTGCCACCAGTGATTTCTCAGGGATCAGCTACACCTTC. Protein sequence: CATSDFSGISYTF.

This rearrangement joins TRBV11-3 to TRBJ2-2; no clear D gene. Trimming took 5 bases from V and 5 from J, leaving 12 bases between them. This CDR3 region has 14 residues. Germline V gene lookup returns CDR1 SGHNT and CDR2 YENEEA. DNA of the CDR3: TGTGCCAGCAGCCAACAGTGGAATACCGGGGAGCTGTTTTTT. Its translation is CASSQQWNTGELFF. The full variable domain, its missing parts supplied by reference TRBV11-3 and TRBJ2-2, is EAGVVQSPRYKIIEKKQPVAFWCNPISGHNTLYWYLQNLGQGPELLIRYENEEAVDDSQLPKDRFSAERLKGVDSTLKIQPAELGDSAVYLCASSQQWNTGELFFGEGSRLTVL.

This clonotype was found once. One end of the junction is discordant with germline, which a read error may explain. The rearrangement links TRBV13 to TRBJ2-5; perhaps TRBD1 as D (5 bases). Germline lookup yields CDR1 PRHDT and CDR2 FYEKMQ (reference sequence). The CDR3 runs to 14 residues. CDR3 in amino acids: CDSSFLRGQETRYF. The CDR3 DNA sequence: TGTGACAGCAGCTTCTTAAGGGGCCAAGAGACCCGGTACTTT.

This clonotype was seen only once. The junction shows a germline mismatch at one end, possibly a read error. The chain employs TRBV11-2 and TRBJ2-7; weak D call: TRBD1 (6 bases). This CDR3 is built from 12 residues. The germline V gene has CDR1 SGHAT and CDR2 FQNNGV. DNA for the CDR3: TGTGCCAGCAGCTTATGGGGACACGAGCAGTATTTC. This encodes CASSLWGHEQYF.

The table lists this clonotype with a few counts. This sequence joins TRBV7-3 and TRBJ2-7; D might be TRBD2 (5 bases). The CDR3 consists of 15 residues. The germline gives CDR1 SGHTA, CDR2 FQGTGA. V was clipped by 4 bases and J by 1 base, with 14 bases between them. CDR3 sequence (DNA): TGTGCCAGCAGCTCGGACCTACTAGGGTCCTACGAGCAGTACTTC. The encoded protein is CASSSDLLGSYEQYF.

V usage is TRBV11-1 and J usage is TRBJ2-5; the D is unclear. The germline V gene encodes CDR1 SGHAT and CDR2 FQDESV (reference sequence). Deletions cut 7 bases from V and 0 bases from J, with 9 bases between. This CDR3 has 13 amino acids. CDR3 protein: CASNQADQETQYF. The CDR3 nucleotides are TGTGCCAGCAATCAGGCGGACCAAGAGACCCAGTACTTC. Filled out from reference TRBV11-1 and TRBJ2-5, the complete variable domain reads EAEVAQSPRYKITEKSQAVAFWCDPISGHATLYWYRQILGQGPELLVQFQDESVVDDSQLPKDRFSAERLKGVDSTLKIQPAELGDSAMYLCASNQADQETQYFGPGTRLLVL.

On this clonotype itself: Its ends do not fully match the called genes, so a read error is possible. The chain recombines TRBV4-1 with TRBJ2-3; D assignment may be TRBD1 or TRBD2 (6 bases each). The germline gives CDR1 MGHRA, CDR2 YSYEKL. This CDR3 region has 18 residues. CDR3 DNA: TGCGCCAGCAGCCAAGCCCAGGGGACTGATCGAAGCACAGATACGCAATATTTT. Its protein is CASSQAQGTDRSTDTQYF.

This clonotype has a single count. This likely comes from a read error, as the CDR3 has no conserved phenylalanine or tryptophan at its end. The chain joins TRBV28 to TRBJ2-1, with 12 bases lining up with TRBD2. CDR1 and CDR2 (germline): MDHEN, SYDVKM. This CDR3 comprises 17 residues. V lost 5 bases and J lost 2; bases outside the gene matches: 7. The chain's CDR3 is CASSMTLAGGTYNEQFL. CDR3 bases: TGTGCCAGCAGTATGACACTAGCGGGGGGCACCTACAATGAGCAGTTCTTA.

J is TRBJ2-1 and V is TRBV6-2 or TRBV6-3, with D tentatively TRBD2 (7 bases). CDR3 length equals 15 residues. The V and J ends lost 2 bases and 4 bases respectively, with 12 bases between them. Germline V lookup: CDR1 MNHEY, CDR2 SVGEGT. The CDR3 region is CASSYVGGPYNEQFF. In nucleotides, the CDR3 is TGTGCCAGCAGTTACGTGGGGGGGCCTTACAATGAGCAGTTCTTC.

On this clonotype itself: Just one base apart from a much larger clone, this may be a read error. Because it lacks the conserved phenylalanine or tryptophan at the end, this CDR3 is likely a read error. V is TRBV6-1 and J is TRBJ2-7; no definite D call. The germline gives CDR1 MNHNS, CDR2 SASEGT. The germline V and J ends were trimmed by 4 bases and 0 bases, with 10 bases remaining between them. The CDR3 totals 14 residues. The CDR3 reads CASSATKGSYEQYI. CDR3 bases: TGTGCCAGCAGTGCGACCAAGGGCTCCTACGAGCAGTACATC.

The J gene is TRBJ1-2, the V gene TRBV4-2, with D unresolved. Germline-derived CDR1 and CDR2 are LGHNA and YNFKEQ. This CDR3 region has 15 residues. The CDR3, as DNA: TGTCCCGGCAGCCAAGATCGAAGCAGGAACTATGGCTACACCTTC. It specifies CPGSQDRSRNYGYTF.

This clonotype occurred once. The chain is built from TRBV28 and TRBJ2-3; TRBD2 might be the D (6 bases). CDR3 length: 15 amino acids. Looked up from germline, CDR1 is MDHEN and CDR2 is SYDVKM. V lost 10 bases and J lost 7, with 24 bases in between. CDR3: CAISPEGWGDHTQYF. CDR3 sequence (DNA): TGTGCCATCAGCCCGGAGGGGTGGGGGGACCATACGCAGTATTTT.

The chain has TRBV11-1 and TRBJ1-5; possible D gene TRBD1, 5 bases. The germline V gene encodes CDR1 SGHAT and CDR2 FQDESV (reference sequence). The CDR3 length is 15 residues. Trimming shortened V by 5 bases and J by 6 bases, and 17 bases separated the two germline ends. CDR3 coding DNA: TGTGCCAGCAGCCCCGGGACGGGGAGAGGTCAGCCCCAGCATTTT. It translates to CASSPGTGRGQPQHF.

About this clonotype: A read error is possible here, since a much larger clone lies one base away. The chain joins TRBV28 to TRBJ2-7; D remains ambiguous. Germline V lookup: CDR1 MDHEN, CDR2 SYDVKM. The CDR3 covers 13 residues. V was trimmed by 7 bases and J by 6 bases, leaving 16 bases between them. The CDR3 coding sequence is TGTGCCAGCACCCTGGGGATGGGTACCGAGCAGTACTTC. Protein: CASTLGMGTEQYF.

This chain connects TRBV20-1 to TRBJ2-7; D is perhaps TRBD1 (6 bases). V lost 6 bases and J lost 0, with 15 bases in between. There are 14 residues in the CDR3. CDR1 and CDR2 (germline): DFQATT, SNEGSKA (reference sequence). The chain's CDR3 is CSAADSFISYEQYF. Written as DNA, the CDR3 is TGCAGTGCCGCGGACAGTTTTATCTCCTACGAGCAGTACTTC.